This TCR beta chain was found in a study of blood T cell repertoires in COVID-19 (TCRdb year 2020). Regarding the complete study: Collaborator samples came from the United States, Italy and Spain and covered acute and convalescent phases of COVID-19. The prospective study material was composed of cDNA or gDNA derived from T cells, B-cell-depleted T cells, or PBMCs. Deeply sampled blood TCRbeta repertoires from subjects exposed to, actively infected with, or recovered from COVID-19 were included in the dataset. The repertoires were released in a freely available public database intended as a resource for research on the immune response to SARS-CoV-2. The samples were drawn from two sources: the first 160 participants of the ongoing ImmuneRACE study, and some 1,300 subjects contributed by 6 global collaborators. Sample metadata almost always included a de-identified subject ID, COVID-19 status, age in years and sex. Where available, HLA class I and class II types were obtained from metadata supplied by the sample provider rather than from assay-based typing.

Details on this clone: The antigen this receptor binds is unknown. No base quality information exists; no much larger clone differs at one position.

Its CDR3 holds 15 amino acids, cysteine through phenylalanine. The kept DNA is CDR3 alone, 45 bases in frame from the first base. Via the germline V gene (reference sequence), CDR1 is SEHNR and CDR2 FQNEAQ. After removal of 4 bases from V and 5 bases from J, the junction retains 9 bases not matched to a gene. Study-wide findings and limitations: How much clinical and demographic metadata was included differed by source and by participant, and the metadata was provided uncurated.

TCRbeta CDR3 regions were amplified from genomic DNA by means of the immunoSEQ Assay, a bias-controlled multiplex PCR. The original methods were these. The number of nucleated cells in each sample was estimated from the amplification of reference gene primers within the assay. Sequence reads were collapsed and filtered to measure the absolute abundance of every unique TCRbeta CDR3 rearrangement. For each sample, productive Simpson clonality was calculated as the square root of Simpson's diversity index over productive rearrangements. The immuneACCESS repertoire file appears here via TCRdb, limited to in-frame rearrangements. These files lack a portion of the clones; in checked studies, under half of the deficit traces to unresolved V genes, and the cause of the others is not known. V, J and clone size are those of that table, while D and trimming were read from the DNA. This sample gives approximately 350,000 clones in total; about 90% of them show up just once. The ten biggest clones cover 0.95% to 1.5% of the sample.

Whole blood was collected in K2EDTA tubes by collaborating institutions according to the institutions' own protocols. For TCRbeta analysis, collaborators shipped samples as frozen whole blood, isolated PBMCs, or DNA extracted from either of those sample types. The sequencing input was peripheral blood. Recombination linked TRBV7-9 to TRBJ1-1, and 8 bases in between align with TRBD1. The source of this sequence is a man aged 35 to 55 with acute or convalescent COVID-19. The DNA sequence is TGTGCCAGCAGCTCAGCTTTCAGGGGGCCAACTGAAGCTTTCTTT. It translates as CASSSAFRGPTEAFF.